These 3 T cell receptor beta chains share one sample of origin, sequenced in a study. TRBV12-4/TRBJ1-2 clonotypes were amplified with adaptor-ligated barcode primers. MiXCR, applied by TCRdb to the multiplex PCR reads, yields one record per CDR3 protein. The table includes 1,500 or so distinct CDR3 sequences, over 3.5% detected once. The sample was naive CD4+ T cells sorted from blood. This sample's subset: naive CD4+ T cells, CD4+CD45RA+CD25-. The receptors stem from a female donor with breast cancer.

By sample fraction, this clonotype is medium-sized. One junction end disagrees with the germline gene, perhaps due to a read error. The chain couples TRBV12-3 or TRBV12-4 to TRBJ1-2; tentative D call: TRBD1 (6 bases). CDR3 length equals 12 residues. The DNA of the CDR3 is TGTGCCAGCAGTCCCGGAACAGGGACTAGGGCCTTC. Its translation: CASSPGTGTRAF.

This clonotype is classed as medium-sized. The CDR3 nucleotides are TGTGCCAGCAGTTTAAATGGCGGCTACACCTTC. Residues: CASSLNGGYTF. The rearrangement joins TRBV12-3 or TRBV12-4 to TRBJ1-2; D not resolved. The CDR3 covers 11 residues. V was pared by 2 bases and J by 8 bases, with 6 bases between.

In this sample, this clonotype is medium-sized. This sequence joins TRBV12-3 or TRBV12-4 and TRBJ1-2; 7 bases are shared with TRBD1. The CDR3 runs to 13 residues. The J segment lost 2 bases and the V segment lost 3 bases, leaving 0 bases of the junction unmatched. As DNA, the CDR3 is TGTGCCAGCAGTTTGGGACAGAACTATGGCTACACCTTC. It yields the protein CASSLGQNYGYTF.